A few counts support the clone carrying this TCR beta chain. Per germline, CDR1 LGHDT and CDR2 YNNKEL (reference sequence). With 2 bases removed from V and 8 bases from J, the gap between germline ends came to 15 bases. There are 14 residues in the CDR3. The sample belongs to a study of blood T cell repertoires in COVID-19. Background on the study: The United States, Italy and Spain provided the acute and convalescent COVID-19 samples. T cells, B-cell-depleted T cells, or PBMCs provided the cDNA or gDNA that served as material.

Seattle researchers signed up patients amid active infection and tracked them longitudinally. Some clones are missing from TCRdb's copy, which holds only in-frame ones; the method was immunoSEQ multiplex PCR. The sample consists of some 300,000 clones, 85% to 90% of them appearing once. Sequenced input: peripheral blood. The TCR originated in a woman aged 50 to 60 with COVID-19, enrolled during active disease. V gene TRBV3-1 (or the pseudogene TRBV3-2) combines with J gene TRBJ1-1; possible D gene TRBD1, 6 bases. CDR3: CASSQTGGAEEAFF. The DNA of the CDR3 is TGTGCCAGCAGCCAAACGGGGGGGGCTGAGGAAGCTTTCTTT.